Below, 30 T cell receptor beta chains from the same sample are listed, as sequenced in a study of vaccination effects on CD4 cells after COVID-19. Produced via immunoSEQ multiplex PCR; TCRdb's table is partial and in-frame only. The sample has about 27,000 clones; about 70% are singletons. Before any sequencing was done, the ViraFEST assay used viral peptide pools to expand antigen-specific CD4+ T cells. With 10 days of culture completed, CD4+ T cells were isolated. Vaccinated participants had no history of SARS-CoV-2 infection and tested negative for nucleocapsid antibodies. These receptors have no known antigen. This specimen was CD4+ T cells from PBMCs cultured with HCoV-NL63 spike peptides, taken before COVID-19 vaccination. The source of these receptors is a human donor who received a COVID-19 vaccine.

There are a few counts of this clone. This chain uses TRBV9 with TRBJ2-1; 9 positions agree with TRBD2. V shed 4 bases and J 4 bases; nucleotides not matched to a gene: 6. CDR3 length equals 15 residues. Germline V gene data show CDR1 as SGDLS and CDR2 as YYNGEE. As DNA, the CDR3 is TGTGCCAGCAGCCCCCGACTAGCGGAGTACAATGAGCAGTTCTTC. Its translation: CASSPRLAEYNEQFF.

In its sample, this clone was seen a few times. The chain uses TRBV12-3 or TRBV12-4 and TRBJ1-4; D uncertain. CDR3 length equals 13 residues. With 6 bases removed from V and 4 bases from J, the gap between germline ends came to 9 bases. For the CDR3, the DNA is TGTGCCAGCAGCCAGGCGGTTAATGAAAAACTGTTTTTT. As protein: CASSQAVNEKLFF.

The count of this clone is one. The chain employs TRBV5-1 and TRBJ1-1; TRBD1 agrees at 9 bases. V lost 4 bases and J lost 1; bases outside the gene matches: 8. The CDR3 has 16 amino acids. The V gene's germline CDR1 is SGHRS and CDR2 YFSETQ. The CDR3 region is CASSTINRGPNTEAFF. The CDR3 DNA reads TGCGCCAGCAGCACAATAAACAGGGGGCCGAACACTGAAGCTTTCTTT. The whole variable domain, filled in from reference TRBV5-1 and TRBJ1-1, reads KAGVTQTPRYLIKTRGQQVTLSCSPISGHRSVSWYQQTPGQGLQFLFEYFSETQRNKGNFPGRFSGRQFSNSRSEMNVSTLELGDSALYLCASSTINRGPNTEAFFGQGTRLTVV.

J is TRBJ2-7 and V is TRBV30; D may be TRBD1 (6 bases). Deletions cut 2 bases from V and 8 bases from J, with 13 bases between. Per the germline V gene, CDR1 is GTSNPN and CDR2 is SVGIG (reference sequence). The length of the CDR3 is 12 residues. This CDR3 reads CAWSRGWDKQYF. DNA of the CDR3: TGTGCCTGGAGTCGAGGGTGGGACAAGCAGTACTTC.

This clone was seen only once. The J gene is TRBJ2-2, the V gene TRBV3-1 (or the pseudogene TRBV3-2); the D is unclear. This CDR3 has 17 amino acids. Trimming removed 3 bases at V and 4 bases at J, with 18 bases between. Germline V gene lookup returns CDR1 LGHDT and CDR2 YNNKEL (reference sequence). The CDR3 is CASSHQTGLLGTGELFF. CDR3 in DNA: TGTGCCAGCAGCCATCAGACGGGCCTTCTTGGCACCGGGGAGCTGTTTTTT.

The V and J genes are TRBV5-1 and TRBJ1-3; D is uncertain. CDR1 and CDR2 (germline): SGHRS, YFSETQ. Deletions cut 0 bases from V and 4 bases from J, with 8 bases between. The CDR3 is 14 residues long. CDR3 DNA: TGCGCCAGCAGCTTGGATCCACAGGGAAACACCATATATTTT. Its translation is CASSLDPQGNTIYF.

This chain links TRBV2 with TRBJ1-2, with TRBD1 matching over 10 bases. In germline, CDR1 is SNHLY, CDR2 FYNNEI. The junction had 2 bases not matched to a gene; V was cut back by 6 bases and J by 4 bases. This CDR3 is 13 amino acids long. The CDR3 sequence is CASRRTGGYGYTF. CDR3 sequence (DNA): TGTGCCAGCAGGCGGACAGGGGGCTATGGCTACACCTTC.

The chain links TRBV6-2 or TRBV6-3 to TRBJ1-1; D perhaps matches TRBD1 (5 bases). Germline CDR1 MNHEY, CDR2 SVGEGT. The CDR3 has 13 residues. Deletions cut 3 bases from V and 5 bases from J, with 10 bases between. Here the CDR3 reads CASSYQGSTEAFF. Here the CDR3 DNA reads TGTGCCAGCAGTTATCAGGGAAGTACTGAAGCTTTCTTT.

The CDR3 is CASSLSASGASGYTF. CDR3 DNA: TGTGCCAGCTCACTATCTGCATCGGGGGCGAGTGGCTACACCTTC. The chain links TRBV6-4 to TRBJ1-2; D might be TRBD1 (6 bases). From germline, CDR1 is MRHNA and CDR2 SNTAGT. Trimming took 8 bases from V and 7 from J, leaving 23 bases between them. The CDR3 has 15 residues.

This chain links TRBV6-1 with TRBJ1-5, with TRBD1 matching over 7 bases. After removal of 6 bases from V and 3 bases from J, the junction contained 14 bases not matched to a gene. The CDR3 totals 17 residues. Germline CDR1 MNHNS, CDR2 SASEGT. CDR3 coding DNA: TGTGCCAGCAGCGAAAAGACAGGGCTAATGTACAATCAGCCCCAGCATTTT. Protein product: CASSEKTGLMYNQPQHF.

This clone came up once. The chain carries TRBV5-5 and TRBJ1-6; D not certain. Germline values: CDR1 SGHKS, CDR2 YYEKEE (reference sequence). This CDR3 has 19 residues. V was trimmed by 0 bases and J by 0 bases, leaving 16 bases between them. This CDR3 reads CASSLESPKRSSYNSPLHF. CDR3 sequence (DNA): TGTGCCAGCAGCTTGGAATCCCCAAAAAGGAGCTCCTATAATTCACCCCTCCACTTT.

This clone was observed a single time. This chain uses TRBV6-1 with TRBJ2-5; D is perhaps TRBD1 (6 bases). The CDR3 extends over 18 amino acids. Germline values: CDR1 MNHNS, CDR2 SASEGT. V was cut by 0 bases and J by 4 bases, with 21 bases left in between. The CDR3 coding sequence is TGTGCCAGCAGTGAAGCGGTATCAGGGGCCGCGTCGGGAGAGACCCAGTACTTC. Residues: CASSEAVSGAASGETQYF.

This chain connects TRBV24-1 to TRBJ2-5, with D perhaps given as TRBD1 or TRBD2 (5 bases each). Germline V CDR1 and CDR2: KGHDR, SFDVKD. This CDR3 spans 14 amino acids. The V and J ends lost 4 bases and 5 bases respectively, with 13 bases between them. The CDR3 protein is CATSEPGTSETQYF. The CDR3, as DNA: TGTGCCACCAGTGAACCCGGGACCTCGGAGACCCAGTACTTC.

The chain has TRBV5-1 and TRBJ2-3, with 8 bases aligning to TRBD2. The junction had 8 bases not matched to a gene; V was cut back by 4 bases and J by 1 base. The germline V gene has CDR1 SGHRS and CDR2 YFSETQ. The CDR3 sequence is 16 residues long. CDR3 region: CASSLGGAGGTDTQYF. CDR3 nucleotide sequence: TGCGCCAGCAGCCTTGGAGGAGCGGGGGGCACAGATACGCAGTATTTT.

CDR3 DNA sequence: TGTGCCAGCAGCGTAGCGGGAGTTAGTGGGGATGAGCAGTTCTTC. Amino acids: CASSVAGVSGDEQFF. The chain links TRBV9 to TRBJ2-1; possible D gene TRBD2, 6 bases. The CDR3 sequence is 15 residues long. V gave up 0 bases and J gave up 8 bases, with 15 bases separating them. Germline assignment: CDR1 SGDLS and CDR2 YYNGEE.

The rearrangement uses TRBV5-1 and TRBJ2-7, with 16 bases matching TRBD2. The CDR3 has 22 amino acids. Germline V lookup: CDR1 SGHRS, CDR2 YFSETQ. With V trimmed by 0 bases and J by 0 bases, 15 bases remained unmatched. CDR3 in DNA: TGCGCCAGCAGCTTGGTCCCCTTGCGGGGACTAGCGGGAGGGTTAGGCTCCTACGAGCAGTACTTC. As protein: CASSLVPLRGLAGGLGSYEQYF.

The chain carries TRBV6-2 or TRBV6-3 and TRBJ2-7; TRBD1 matches at 10 bases. The V segment lost 0 bases and the J segment 6 bases; nucleotides outside the gene matches: 8. Germline-derived CDR1 and CDR2 are MNHEY and SVGEGT. There are 16 residues in the CDR3. The CDR3 bases are TGTGCCAGCAGTTACTCGAGGACAGGGGGAGGAGGCGAGCAGTACTTC. As protein: CASSYSRTGGGGEQYF.

The rearrangement links TRBV7-9 to TRBJ1-6, with D perhaps matching TRBD1 (6 bases). Germline V lookup: CDR1 SEHNR, CDR2 FQNEAQ (reference sequence). V was shortened by 8 bases and J by 9 bases, with 17 bases between the two germline ends. The CDR3 contains 14 residues. CDR3 loop: CASVGSGEGSPLHF. The DNA of the CDR3 is TGTGCCAGCGTCGGGTCAGGGGAGGGTTCACCCCTCCACTTT.

J is TRBJ2-7 and V is TRBV7-9; D remains unclear. The CDR3 covers 17 residues. Germline CDR1 SEHNR, CDR2 FQNEAQ (reference sequence). Trimming cost V 5 bases and J 2 bases, with 22 bases left between them. CDR3 DNA: TGTGCCAGCAGCCCGCCCCACGGCCCACCCGAGGCCTACGAGCAGTACTTC. It codes for CASSPPHGPPEAYEQYF.

This chain connects TRBV21-1 to TRBJ1-1. TRBV21-1 is classified as a pseudogene. The CDR3 consists of 15 residues. The CDR3 sequence: CASSKTHQERTEAFF. The CDR3 DNA reads as TGTGCCAGCAGCAAAACACACCAAGAGCGCACTGAAGCTTTCTTT.

V is TRBV30 and J is TRBJ1-1, with 7 bases that match TRBD1. CDR3 length: 17 residues. J was trimmed by 4 bases and V by 4 bases; bases with no gene match: 18. Germline lookup yields CDR1 GTSNPN and CDR2 SVGIG (reference sequence). The CDR3 coding sequence is TGTGCCTGGACAGGGGGACAGCCCAAAGGAGAGGTCACTGAAGCTTTCTTT. It encodes CAWTGGQPKGEVTEAFF.

The chain joins TRBV20-1 to TRBJ1-2, with D perhaps TRBD1 (6 bases). Trimming cost V 3 bases and J 6 bases, with 11 bases left between them. The CDR3 is made up of 12 amino acids. Per germline, CDR1 DFQATT and CDR2 SNEGSKA (reference sequence). The CDR3 protein is CSASEQGDGYTF. The CDR3, as DNA: TGCAGTGCTAGTGAACAGGGCGATGGCTACACCTTC.

The V and J genes are TRBV3-1 (or the pseudogene TRBV3-2) and TRBJ1-2; TRBD1 is a possible D gene (6 bases). The V and J ends lost 2 bases and 2 bases respectively, with 21 bases between them. Looked up from germline, CDR1 is LGHDT and CDR2 is YNNKEL (reference sequence). The CDR3 totals 18 residues. The CDR3 protein is CASSQLKLNRDTNYGYTF. CDR3 nucleotide sequence: TGTGCCAGCAGCCAACTAAAATTAAACCGGGACACCAACTATGGCTACACCTTC.

In this sample, this clone turned up a few times. This chain joins TRBV25-1 and TRBJ1-2, with no clear D. V lost 3 bases to trimming and J lost 5 bases, with 4 bases between them. CDR1 MGHDK and CDR2 SYGVNS come from the germline V gene. This CDR3 is 11 amino acids long. In DNA, the CDR3 is TGTGCCAGCAGTGACGGATATGGCTACACCTTC. Protein: CASSDGYGYTF.

The chain couples TRBV19 to TRBJ1-6, with 7 nucleotides matching TRBD1. Germline loops: CDR1 LNHDA, CDR2 SQIVND (reference sequence). This CDR3 comprises 14 residues. With 6 bases clipped from V and 5 bases from J, the junction kept 4 bases outside the gene matches. In DNA, the CDR3 is TGTGCCAGTAGCAACAGGGGAAATAATTCACCCCTCCACTTT. As protein: CASSNRGNNSPLHF. Complete variable domain (other parts from reference TRBV19 and TRBJ1-6): DGGITQSPKYLFRKEGQNVTLSCEQNLNHDAMYWYRQDPGQGLRLIYYSQIVNDFQKGDIAEGYSVSREKKESFPLTVTSAQKNPTAFYLCASSNRGNNSPLHFGNGTRLTVT.

This CDR3 reads CASSYRRGRSNQPQHF. DNA for the CDR3: TGTGCCAGCAGTTATCGAAGGGGACGGAGCAATCAGCCCCAGCATTTT. The V and J genes are TRBV6-2 or TRBV6-3 and TRBJ1-5; a possible D gene is TRBD1 (5 bases). Germline V gene data show CDR1 as MNHEY and CDR2 as SVGEGT. The CDR3 has 16 amino acids. V lost 3 bases, J lost 1 base, and 13 bases lay in between.

V is TRBV18 and J is TRBJ1-2; D is unresolved. This CDR3 has 13 amino acids. Trimming pared 4 bases from V and 5 bases from J, leaving 11 bases between. Per germline, CDR1 KGHSH and CDR2 LQKENI. The CDR3 reads CASSLGVSYGYTF. The CDR3 DNA is TGTGCCAGCTCACTGGGCGTTTCGTATGGCTACACCTTC.

The chain links TRBV7-8 to TRBJ2-3; possible D gene TRBD1, 5 bases. Per the germline V gene, CDR1 is SGHVS and CDR2 is FQNEAQ. Deletions cut 5 bases from V and 3 bases from J, with 18 bases between. The CDR3 has 16 amino acids. The CDR3 sequence is CASSPRTQGRTDTQYF. The CDR3 region has the DNA TGTGCCAGCAGCCCACGGACGCAGGGTCGGACAGATACGCAGTATTTT.

V is TRBV2 and J is TRBJ2-3; D is unresolved. CDR1 is SNHLY and CDR2 is FYNNEI in the germline V gene. The CDR3 has 13 amino acids. V gave up 6 bases and J gave up 2 bases, with 9 bases separating them. Written as DNA, the CDR3 is TGTGCCAGCAGGCTAAGGGTCACAGATACGCAGTATTTT. This sequence encodes CASRLRVTDTQYF.

This sequence joins TRBV6-5 and TRBJ2-3, with 10 bases aligning to TRBD1. The V gene end was trimmed by 5 bases and the J gene end by 5 bases; junction bases not matched to a gene: 7. CDR1 is MNHEY and CDR2 is SVGAGI in the germline V gene. CDR3 size: 15 residues. In nucleotides, the CDR3 is TGTGCCAGCAGTCTGGACAGGGGGGCAGGAGATACGCAGTATTTT. Translating gives CASSLDRGAGDTQYF.